Sequencing of this T cell receptor beta chain was carried out in a study of human T cells and chemical hapten exposure. Whole-study results and caveats: Higher patch test scores went with higher counts of PT1 expanded TCRs. Expanded TCRs created a significantly greater count of big CDR3 similarity clusters than controls did.

From the RACE reads, TCRdb called clonotypes with MiXCR, one entry per CDR3 protein. The table has 180,000 or so distinct CDR3 sequences, about 14% seen once. This clonotype was seen repeatedly, ten times or more. The antigen remains unidentified. This sample's time point: patch test 1, 2 weeks after DPC sensitization. This sample's treatment: therapeutic diphenylcyclopropenone sensitization with weekly scalp DPC. Donors were 18 to 70-year-old alopecia patients suitable for DPC. The origin of this receptor is a woman in her twenties or thirties with alopecia areata. Some clones in this sample may be carry-over from other donors' samples. The sequenced sample was whole blood, obtained in connection with sensitization to the hapten diphenylcyclopropenone (DPC).

CDR3 coding DNA: TGTGCCAGCAGCTTGGACAGTGCTGAAGCTTTCTTT. It codes for CASSLDSAEAFF. The V and J genes are TRBV7-9 and TRBJ1-1; a weak D match, TRBD1 (6 bases). From germline, CDR1 is SEHNR and CDR2 FQNEAQ (reference sequence). The CDR3 spans 12 residues. V lost 3 bases, J lost 6 bases, and 8 bases lay in between.